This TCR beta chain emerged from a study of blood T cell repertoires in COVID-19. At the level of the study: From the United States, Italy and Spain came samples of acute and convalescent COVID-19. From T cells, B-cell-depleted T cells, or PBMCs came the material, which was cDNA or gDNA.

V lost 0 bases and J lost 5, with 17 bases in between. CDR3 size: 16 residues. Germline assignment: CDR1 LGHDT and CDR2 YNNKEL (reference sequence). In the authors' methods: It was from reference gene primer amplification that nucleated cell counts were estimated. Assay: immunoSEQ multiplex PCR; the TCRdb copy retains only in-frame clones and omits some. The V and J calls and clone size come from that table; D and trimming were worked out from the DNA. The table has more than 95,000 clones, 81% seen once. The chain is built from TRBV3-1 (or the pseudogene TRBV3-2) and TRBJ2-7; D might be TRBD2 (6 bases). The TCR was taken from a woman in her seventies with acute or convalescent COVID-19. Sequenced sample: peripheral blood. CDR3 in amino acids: CASSQDTAGILDEQYF. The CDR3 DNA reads TGTGCCAGCAGCCAAGATACGGCGGGGATTTTGGACGAGCAGTACTTC.